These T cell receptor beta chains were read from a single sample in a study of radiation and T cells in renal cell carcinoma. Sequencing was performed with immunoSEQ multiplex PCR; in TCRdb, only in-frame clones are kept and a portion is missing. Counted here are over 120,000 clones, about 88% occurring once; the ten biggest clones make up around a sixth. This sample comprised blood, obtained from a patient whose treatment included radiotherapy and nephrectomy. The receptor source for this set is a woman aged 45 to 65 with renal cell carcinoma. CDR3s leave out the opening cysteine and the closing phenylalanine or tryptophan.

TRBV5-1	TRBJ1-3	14	ASSSTGTASGNTIY
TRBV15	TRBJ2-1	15	ATSRALVGGLKYEQF
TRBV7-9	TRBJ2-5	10	ASSLKGETQY
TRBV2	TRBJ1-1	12	ASSEQNVNTEAF
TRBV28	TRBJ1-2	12	ASSNGQSNYGYT
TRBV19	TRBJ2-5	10	ASSGVGETQY
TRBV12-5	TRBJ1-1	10	ASVSLNTEAF
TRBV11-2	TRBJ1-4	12	ASSLDPAGEKLF
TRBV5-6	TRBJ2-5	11	ASSLTGPKTQY
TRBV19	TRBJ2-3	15	ASSKRTGGLSTDTQY
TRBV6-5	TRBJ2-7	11	ASSYDRPYRQY
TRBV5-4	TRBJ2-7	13	ASSLVSGRAGEQY
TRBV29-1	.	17	SVLGLAGKPLRSSYEQY
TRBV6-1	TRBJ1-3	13	ASSGYRGPGNTIY
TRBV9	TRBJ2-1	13	ASSPSPLSRNEQF
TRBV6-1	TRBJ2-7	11	ASAAGPSYEQY
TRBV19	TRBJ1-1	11	ASSITPMSEAF
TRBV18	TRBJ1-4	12	ASSPLATAEKLF
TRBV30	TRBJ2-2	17	AWRGTSGGRIWNTGELF
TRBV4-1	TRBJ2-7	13	ASSQVWFPSYEQY
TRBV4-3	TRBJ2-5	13	ASSQAVDREETQY
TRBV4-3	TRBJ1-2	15	ASSQDSRRGANYGYT
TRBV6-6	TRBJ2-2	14	ASSYDSVSNTGELF
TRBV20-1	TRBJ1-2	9	SAYAGYGYT
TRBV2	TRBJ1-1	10	ASKRGNTEAF
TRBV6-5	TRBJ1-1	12	ASSQRTANTEAF
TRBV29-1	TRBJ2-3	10	SVDKRADTQY
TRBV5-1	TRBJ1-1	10	ASSLEGYTPF
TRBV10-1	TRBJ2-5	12	ASSESTAQETQY
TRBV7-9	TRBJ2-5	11	ASSFDSQETQY
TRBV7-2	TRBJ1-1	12	ASSFRTKGTEAF
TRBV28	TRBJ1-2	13	ASSLFPGADYGYT
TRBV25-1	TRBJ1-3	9	ASPSGNTIY
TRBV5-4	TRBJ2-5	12	ASSPSGAKETQY
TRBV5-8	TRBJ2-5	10	ASSPRAETQY
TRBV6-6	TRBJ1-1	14	ASSYSYGQGGTEAF
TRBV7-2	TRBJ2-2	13	ASSVLAGGTGELF
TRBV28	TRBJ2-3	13	ASSYTFVGTDTQY
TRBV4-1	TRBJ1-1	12	ASSQGQLNTEAF
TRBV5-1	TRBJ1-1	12	ASSLEIANTEAF